One sample yielded the 3 T cell receptor beta chains listed below, sequenced in a study of identical twins. TCRdb reanalysed the 5' RACE reads using MiXCR and keeps one entry per CDR3 protein. The data show about 530,000 distinct CDR3 sequences, with 13% to 15% seen just once and 0.44% held by the top ten. These same records also appear under a second study, on yellow fever vaccine responses in identical twins.

Sample: CD4+ T cells sorted from blood. These receptors came from a woman between 18 and 30 years old in good health.

In its sample, this clonotype was seen many times. The J gene is TRBJ2-1, the V gene TRBV12-3 or TRBV12-4; 7 bases map to TRBD1. Losses at the gene ends were 6 bases for V and 5 bases for J; bases not matched to a gene: 10. The CDR3 is made up of 15 amino acids. The CDR3 DNA reads TGTGCCAGCAGCCTTACGGGACAGAAAAACAATGAGCAGTTCTTC. Amino acids: CASSLTGQKNNEQFF.

This clonotype was observed a handful of times. The J gene is TRBJ2-1, the V gene TRBV3-1; D not certain. Germline lookup yields CDR1 LGHDT and CDR2 YNNKEL (reference sequence). V shed 4 bases and J shed 6 bases, with 13 bases lying between them. The CDR3 totals 14 residues. The CDR3 reads CASSLLGRSNEQFF. In nucleotides, the CDR3 is TGTGCCAGCAGCCTATTGGGCCGTTCCAATGAGCAGTTCTTC.

This clonotype was counted only a few times. The chain is built from TRBV6-1 and TRBJ1-1, with TRBD1 identical over 7 bases. Germline CDR1 is MNHNS and CDR2 is SASEGT. Trimming cost V 6 bases and J 2 bases; bases outside gene matches: 9. There are 15 residues in the CDR3. CDR3 bases: TGTGCCAGCAGGGAGAACAGGGGCGGAAACACTGAAGCTTTCTTT. Protein sequence: CASRENRGGNTEAFF.